The 14 T cell receptor beta chains below come from one sample, sequenced in a study of blood T cell repertoires in COVID-19. Repertoires were generated with immunoSEQ multiplex PCR, while TCRdb's copy carries only in-frame clones and drops some. The sample records 150,000 to 200,000 clones, about 88% being singletons. Sample: PBMCs or T cells enriched from blood (not recorded which). These receptors originate from a human donor with acute COVID-19. The donor label of this sample is uncertain.

This chain joins TRBV19 and TRBJ1-1; 10 positions match TRBD1. Looked up from germline, CDR1 is LNHDA and CDR2 is SQIVND (reference sequence). CDR3 size: 15 residues. After removal of 5 bases from V and 4 bases from J, the junction contained 7 bases not matched to a gene. CDR3 in DNA: TGTGCCAGTAGTCTAAGGACAGGGGGGAGCACTGAAGCTTTCTTT. Its translation: CASSLRTGGSTEAFF.

This clone was observed a single time. The V call is TRBV11-2, the J call TRBJ2-3; the match to TRBD2 covers 7 bases. This CDR3 is built from 14 residues. Germline V lookup: CDR1 SGHAT, CDR2 FQNNGV. V shed 0 bases, J shed 7 bases, and the junction held 4 bases outside the gene matches. CDR3 sequence reads: CASSLEAGSNTQYF. CDR3 DNA: TGTGCCAGCAGCTTAGAAGCGGGGAGCAATACGCAGTATTTT. The complete variable domain, with remaining parts taken from reference TRBV11-2 and TRBJ2-3, reads EAGVAQSPRYKIIEKRQSVAFWCNPISGHATLYWYQQILGQGPKLLIQFQNNGVVDDSQLPKDRFSAERLKGVDSTLKIQPAKLEDSAVYLCASSLEAGSNTQYFGPGTRLTVL.

This clone appeared many times. Other DNA variants within this sample encode the same CDR3. This sequence joins TRBV6-5 and TRBJ1-2; D is unclear. Germline-derived CDR1 and CDR2 are MNHEY and SVGAGI. With 4 bases removed from V and 0 bases from J, the gap between germline ends came to 12 bases. CDR3 length: 15 residues. The CDR3 loop reads CASSSRRVANYGYTF. The CDR3 bases are TGTGCCAGCAGTTCACGCCGAGTAGCTAACTATGGCTACACCTTC.

This sequence joins TRBV6-4 and TRBJ2-2; weak D call: TRBD2 (5 bases). In germline, CDR1 is MRHNA, CDR2 SNTAGT. Trimming cost V 3 bases and J 1 base, with 24 bases left between them. The CDR3 has 20 residues. The CDR3 is CASSDPRTGPKRENTGELFF. CDR3 bases: TGTGCCAGCAGTGATCCCAGGACTGGACCTAAACGAGAGAACACCGGGGAGCTGTTTTTT.

The chain links TRBV28 to TRBJ1-3; the D is unclear. Trimming cost V 8 bases and J 8 bases, with 10 bases left between them. The CDR3 is made up of 11 amino acids. Germline V CDR1 and CDR2: MDHEN, SYDVKM. DNA of the CDR3: TGTGCCAGCTTAGTCGAGGACACCATATATTTT. Translation: CASLVEDTIYF.

This clone has just a few counts. V usage is TRBV4-1 and J usage is TRBJ1-2; 10 bases align to TRBD1. The V gene's germline CDR1 is MGHRA and CDR2 YSYEKL. The ends lost 4 bases at V and 4 bases at J; junction bases unmatched: 9. CDR3 length: 16 residues. The CDR3 region has the DNA TGCGCCAGCAGCCCACACGGCCGGGACAGGGGCTATGGCTACACCTTC. This encodes CASSPHGRDRGYGYTF.

The J gene is TRBJ2-7, the V gene TRBV18, with TRBD1 matching 10 bases. With V trimmed by 3 bases and J by 2 bases, 13 bases remained unmatched. This CDR3 spans 18 amino acids. Germline V gives CDR1 KGHSH, CDR2 LQKENI. CDR3 amino acids: CASSPGTGTGQGTYEQYF. The CDR3 region has the DNA TGTGCCAGCTCACCCGGAACCGGAACGGGACAGGGGACCTACGAGCAGTACTTC.

The rearrangement joins TRBV7-8 to TRBJ2-5, with a weak D call TRBD2 (5 bases). The CDR3 covers 14 residues. Germline CDR1 is SGHVS and CDR2 is FQNEAQ. The V and J ends lost 5 bases and 5 bases respectively, with 15 bases between them. CDR3 sequence (DNA): TGTGCCAGCAGCCCCCGAGGACTGATGGAGACCCAGTACTTC. Its protein product is CASSPRGLMETQYF.

The chain has TRBV12-3 or TRBV12-4 and TRBJ1-2, with 7 bases aligning to TRBD1. The CDR3 is made up of 13 amino acids. V lost 6 bases to trimming and J lost 4 bases; unmatched junction nucleotides: 5. The CDR3 DNA reads TGTGCCAGCAGGTCGACAGGGAGCTATGGCTACACCTTC. This gives the protein CASRSTGSYGYTF.

This chain joins TRBV4-2 and TRBJ1-1; D remains ambiguous. From germline, CDR1 is LGHNA and CDR2 YNFKEQ. The CDR3 totals 14 residues. The germline V and J ends were trimmed by 0 bases and 8 bases, with 13 bases remaining between them. The CDR3 here is CASSQDLPAEEAFF. CDR3 bases: TGTGCCAGCAGCCAAGATCTTCCCGCGGAGGAAGCTTTCTTT.

CDR3 nucleotide sequence: TGTGCCAGCTCAACCGGGACAGGACTTTCCTACGAGCAGTACTTC. Its protein product is CASSTGTGLSYEQYF. The gene calls are TRBV19 and TRBJ2-7; 8 bases fit TRBD1. Germline trimming cut 9 bases from V and 1 base from J; bases unmatched to any gene: 11. Per germline, CDR1 LNHDA and CDR2 SQIVND (reference sequence). The CDR3 runs 15 residues.

This chain links TRBV18 with TRBJ1-2; 9 bases are a match to TRBD1. Unmatched junction bases numbered 7, after V lost 1 base and J lost 1 base. The CDR3 totals 17 residues. Germline CDR1 is KGHSH and CDR2 is LQKENI. CDR3 loop: CASSPRVTGGRNYGYTF. CDR3 in DNA: TGTGCCAGCTCACCACGCGTGACAGGGGGTCGTAACTATGGCTACACCTTC.

The rearrangement joins TRBV7-3 to TRBJ2-5; a possible D gene is TRBD1 (7 bases). V dropped 2 bases and J dropped 5 bases, with 18 bases sitting between them. Germline CDR1 and CDR2: SGHTA and FQGTGA. There are 16 residues in the CDR3. The DNA for the CDR3 is TGTGCCAGCAGCTTAGGTCTCCGATCAGGGGGGGAGACCCAGTACTTC. The encoded protein is CASSLGLRSGGETQYF. Full variable domain (outside the CDR3, taken from reference TRBV7-3 and TRBJ2-5): GAGVSQTPSNKVTEKGKYVELRCDPISGHTALYWYRQSLGQGPEFLIYFQGTGAADDSGLPNDRFFAVRPEGSVSTLKIQRTERGDSAVYLCASSLGLRSGGETQYFGPGTRLLVL.

V and J are TRBV2 and TRBJ2-5, with D unclear. CDR1 is SNHLY, CDR2 FYNNEI, per germline. This CDR3 contains 12 residues. Trimming removed 7 bases from V and 5 bases from J, with 11 bases in between. The CDR3 coding sequence is TGTGCCAGCAACCCGGGTCCGGAGACCCAGTACTTC. Amino acid sequence: CASNPGPETQYF.